Listed here is a single T cell receptor beta chain. Profiling relied on immunoSEQ multiplex PCR, and the TCRdb table lists in-frame clones only, not all of them. The sample carries some 9,500 clones, roughly 85% recorded once. From germline, CDR1 is SGHTA and CDR2 FQGNSA. The CDR3 loop spans 15 amino acids. V lost 5 bases, J lost 5 bases, and 18 bases lay in between. This record comes from a study of tumor T cells in aggressive B-cell lymphoma. Sequencing used tumor tissue. This receptor was identified in an adult with diffuse large B cell lymphoma. The chain is built from TRBV7-2 and TRBJ1-1, with D perhaps TRBD1 (5 bases). This chain's CDR3 is CASSRGVEGTTEAFF. CDR3 bases: TGTGCCAGCAGCAGGGGCGTGGAGGGAACGACTGAAGCTTTCTTT.